The 18 T cell receptor beta chains in this list originate from one sample, sequenced in a study of OX40 agonist ivuxolimab in advanced cancers. Here immunoSEQ multiplex PCR was the method, and the copy in TCRdb shows in-frame clones only, minus some. Here the sample spans roughly 100,000 clones, about 90% being singletons. The sequencing here drew on CD4+ or CD8+ T cells sorted from blood, taken in a trial of the OX40 agonist ivuxolimab. The receptor set was obtained from an adult with an advanced solid tumor such as melanoma, head and neck, liver or kidney cancer.

V usage is TRBV28 and J usage is TRBJ2-7, with D tentatively TRBD1 (7 bases). CDR1 is MDHEN, CDR2 SYDVKM, per germline. This CDR3 is built from 14 residues. The V end lost 6 bases, the J end lost 1 base, and 13 bases lay between the germline ends. CDR3 coding DNA: TGTGCCAGCAGCTCAGGGGGGAGGTCCTACGAGCAGTACTTC. It specifies CASSSGGRSYEQYF.

The CDR3 DNA follows: TGCGCCAGCAGCTTGAAGCGGGGGGAAGAGACCCAGTACTTC. Its protein product is CASSLKRGEETQYF. V gene TRBV5-1 combines with J gene TRBJ2-5, with 9 nucleotides matching TRBD2. Germline loops: CDR1 SGHRS, CDR2 YFSETQ. This CDR3 has 14 amino acids. With 1 base clipped from V and 3 bases from J, the junction kept 1 base outside the gene matches.

The chain links TRBV9 to TRBJ2-7; D might be TRBD1 or TRBD2, each matching 6 bases. The V gene's germline CDR1 is SGDLS and CDR2 YYNGEE. Trimming cost V 0 bases and J 6 bases, with 10 bases left between them. The CDR3 length is 13 residues. The CDR3 nucleotides are TGTGCCAGCAGCGTAGCCGGGGGCGGCGAGCAGTACTTC. This codes for CASSVAGGGEQYF.

This chain links TRBV7-2 with TRBJ1-2, with D hard to call. Germline CDR1 reads SGHTA; CDR2 reads FQGNSA. The CDR3 contains 16 residues. With 2 bases removed from V and 4 bases from J, the gap between germline ends came to 17 bases. The CDR3 is CASSLNPGLTGYGYTF. The CDR3 nucleotides read TGTGCCAGCAGCTTAAATCCGGGGTTGACGGGCTATGGCTACACCTTC.

This sequence joins TRBV30 and TRBJ1-2; D perhaps matches TRBD1 (5 bases). The CDR3 sequence is 14 residues long. Trimming took off 2 bases at V and 5 bases at J, with 15 bases between the two ends. Germline CDR1 is GTSNPN and CDR2 is SVGIG (reference sequence). CDR3 protein: CAWSSGTATYGYTF. The CDR3 DNA reads TGTGCCTGGAGTTCCGGGACGGCAACTTATGGCTACACCTTC.

As concerns this clone: In the same sample, other DNA sequences code for this CDR3. The J gene is TRBJ1-1, the V gene TRBV18; D unresolved. The CDR3 runs to 11 residues. V gave up 2 bases and J gave up 3 bases, with 1 base separating them. Germline-derived CDR1 and CDR2 are KGHSH and LQKENI. CDR3 DNA sequence: TGTGCCAGCTCACCAGACACTGAAGCTTTCTTT. Its translation is CASSPDTEAFF.

The chain recombines TRBV4-1 with TRBJ1-3; D is uncertain. This CDR3 region has 17 residues. Germline CDR1 MGHRA, CDR2 YSYEKL. Trimming took off 4 bases at V and 0 bases at J, with 16 bases between the two ends. The CDR3 DNA reads TGCGCCAGCAGCCCGCCCAAAGAGGCCCTCTCTGGAAACACCATATATTTT. Its translation is CASSPPKEALSGNTIYF.

The V and J genes are TRBV9 and TRBJ2-1; D perhaps matches TRBD1 (6 bases). Trimming removed 3 bases from V and 0 bases from J, with 10 bases in between. This CDR3 is built from 15 residues. CDR1 is SGDLS, CDR2 YYNGEE, per germline. The CDR3 spells CASSADRISYNEQFF. CDR3 in DNA: TGTGCCAGCAGCGCCGACAGGATCTCCTACAATGAGCAGTTCTTC.

The V call is TRBV18, the J call TRBJ1-6; 8 positions match TRBD1. Losses at the gene ends were 2 bases for V and 8 bases for J; bases not matched to a gene: 5. The CDR3 contains 15 residues. CDR1 and CDR2 (germline): KGHSH, LQKENI. The CDR3 here is CASSPGQGRDSPLHF. The CDR3 DNA is TGTGCCAGCTCACCAGGACAGGGAAGGGATTCACCCCTCCACTTT.

The genes are TRBV7-9 and TRBJ1-2; the D is unclear. Germline assignment: CDR1 SEHNR and CDR2 FQNEAQ (reference sequence). The CDR3 runs to 12 residues. Trimming took off 2 bases at V and 8 bases at J, with 9 bases between the two ends. This chain's CDR3 is CASSLPPGGYTF. DNA for the CDR3: TGTGCCAGCAGCTTACCCCCGGGGGGCTACACCTTC.

The chain carries TRBV5-6 and TRBJ1-2; D remains ambiguous. CDR1 is SGHDT and CDR2 is YYEEEE in the germline V gene. The CDR3 length is 15 residues. V was pared by 4 bases and J by 0 bases, with 13 bases between. The CDR3 DNA reads as TGTGCCAGCAGCCCCGATTTTAACCCTAACTATGGCTACACCTTC. This translates into CASSPDFNPNYGYTF.

J is TRBJ1-4 and V is TRBV4-1; no reliable D call. The CDR3 length is 15 residues. V dropped 5 bases and J dropped 5 bases, with 15 bases sitting between them. CDR1 is MGHRA, CDR2 YSYEKL, per germline. In DNA form, the CDR3 reads TGCGCCAGCAGCTCGACTGGACGGAACAATGAAAAACTGTTTTTT. Amino acid sequence: CASSSTGRNNEKLFF.

The chain is built from TRBV28 and TRBJ1-4, with 9 bases matching TRBD1. The germline CDR1 and CDR2 sequences are MDHEN and SYDVKM. V shed 4 bases and J 8 bases; nucleotides not matched to a gene: 14. The length of the CDR3 is 17 residues. This CDR3 reads CASSSPGQGPVGEKLFF. The CDR3 DNA is TGTGCCAGCAGTTCACCGGGACAGGGACCGGTCGGGGAAAAACTGTTTTTT.

The V and J genes are TRBV5-6 and TRBJ1-2, with D unresolved. Trimming removed 4 bases from V and 8 bases from J, with 12 bases in between. The germline CDR1 and CDR2 sequences are SGHDT and YYEEEE. This CDR3 has 12 amino acids. The CDR3 coding sequence is TGTGCCAGCAGCGGTCTTCCGGGGGGCTACACCTTC. Protein sequence: CASSGLPGGYTF.

The V gene is TRBV18, the J gene TRBJ2-4; D may be TRBD2 (7 bases). Germline V gives CDR1 KGHSH, CDR2 LQKENI. The CDR3 sequence is 14 residues long. V lost 2 bases, J lost 6 bases, and 11 bases lay in between. The CDR3 DNA reads as TGTGCCAGCTCACCAATGGGGGGGCCAAACATTCAGTACTTC. Translated, it gives CASSPMGGPNIQYF.

This chain connects TRBV2 to TRBJ1-5; TRBD1 is a possible D gene (5 bases). V was trimmed by 7 bases and J by 9 bases, leaving 16 bases between them. The germline CDR1 and CDR2 sequences are SNHLY and FYNNEI. The CDR3 is 13 residues long. This CDR3 is CASTPGGERPQHF. As DNA, the CDR3 is TGTGCCAGCACCCCCGGGGGGGAGAGGCCCCAGCATTTT.

The chain uses TRBV10-1 and TRBJ2-3, with TRBD1 identical over 10 bases. Germline assignment: CDR1 WNHNN and CDR2 SYGVQD (reference sequence). This CDR3 is 14 amino acids long. The trim removed 7 bases at V and 0 bases at J, leaving 1 base unmatched. The CDR3 reads CASKGQGSTDTQYF. As DNA, the CDR3 is TGCGCCAGCAAGGGACAGGGGAGCACAGATACGCAGTATTTT.

J is TRBJ2-1 and V is TRBV27; D is undetermined. The CDR3 contains 13 residues. V was cut by 2 bases and J by 4 bases, with 6 bases left in between. Germline V CDR1 and CDR2: MNHEY, SMNVEV (reference sequence). This CDR3 is CASSLPPYNEQFF. The CDR3 DNA is TGTGCCAGCAGTTTACCACCTTACAATGAGCAGTTCTTC.